This TCR beta chain was captured by sequencing in a study of blood T cells in healthy people across ages. General study results and limits: With age, beta diversity per million T cells declined roughly linearly, significantly by 30 to 40. Diversity was estimated from one million T cells, and these estimates were considered underestimates.

Comment on this clonotype: What it binds is not known.

A J-beta primer mix and a sample-barcoded 5' primer were used in a second PCR of roughly 7 to 12 cycles. TCRdb analysed the 5' RACE reads with MiXCR anew, one entry per CDR3 protein. The sample consists of roughly 570,000 distinct CDR3 sequences, roughly a quarter of them appearing once. With 4 bases removed from V and 13 bases from J, the gap between germline ends came to 27 bases. This CDR3 spans 16 amino acids. Looked up from germline, CDR1 is LGHNT and CDR2 is FRNRAP. The specimen sequenced was blood. This chain connects TRBV12-5 to TRBJ2-3, with a possible D match to TRBD1 (5 bases). The source of this sequence is a woman in her 70s in good health. The DNA for the CDR3 is TGTGCTAGTGGTTCTCTATCGGGCACGGACACAGGTGCGGAGTATTTT. As protein: CASGSLSGTDTGAEYF. The full variable domain, completed using reference TRBV12-5 and TRBJ2-3, is DARVTQTPRHKVTEMGQEVTMRCQPILGHNTVFWYRQTMMQGLELLAYFRNRAPLDDSGMPKDRFSAEMPDATLATLKIQPSEPRDSAVYFCASGSLSGTDTGAEYFGPGTRLTVL.